Shown below are 21 T cell receptor beta chains from a single sample sequenced in a study of blood T cell repertoires in COVID-19. Data came from immunoSEQ multiplex PCR; TCRdb stores just in-frame clones and leaves some out. Of about 34,000 clones in the sample, roughly 85% were seen once. Sample: peripheral blood. The receptors were gathered from a human donor with acute or convalescent COVID-19. The donor label of this sample is uncertain.

The chain combines TRBV5-1 with TRBJ2-2; TRBD1 agrees at 9 bases. Trimming at V came to 4 bases and at J to 4 bases, leaving 8 bases not matched to a gene. Germline CDR1 reads SGHRS; CDR2 reads YFSETQ. This CDR3 is built from 16 residues. CDR3 in DNA: TGCGCCAGCAGCCAAGGGACAGGGAGAAGCACCGGGGAGCTGTTTTTT. Protein sequence: CASSQGTGRSTGELFF.

V gene TRBV30 combines with J gene TRBJ2-7, with 11 nucleotides matching TRBD2. Germline loops: CDR1 GTSNPN, CDR2 SVGIG (reference sequence). Germline trimming cut 2 bases from V and 6 bases from J; bases unmatched to any gene: 3. The CDR3 is 13 amino acids. CDR3 amino acids: CAWSPGLAGEQYF. As DNA, the CDR3 is TGTGCCTGGAGTCCCGGACTAGCGGGCGAGCAGTACTTC.

The rearrangement links TRBV6-5 to TRBJ2-5; TRBD2 matches 10 bases. Germline CDR1 is MNHEY and CDR2 is SVGAGI. The V and J ends lost 7 bases and 1 base, in that order; junction bases with no gene match: 6. The CDR3 extends over 15 amino acids. The CDR3, as DNA: TGTGCCAGCACCTTAAGCGGGGGGGCCCAAGAGACCCAGTACTTC. This gives the protein CASTLSGGAQETQYF.

In regard to this clone: The sample contains more than one DNA sequence encoding this CDR3. The chain joins TRBV7-9 to TRBJ2-1, with TRBD2 as a possible D gene (5 bases). The CDR3 covers 14 residues. V dropped 5 bases and J dropped 1 base, with 9 bases sitting between them. Per germline, CDR1 SEHNR and CDR2 FQNEAQ (reference sequence). The CDR3 is CASSLGGSYNEQFF. In DNA form, the CDR3 reads TGTGCCAGCAGCCTCGGAGGATCCTACAATGAGCAGTTCTTC. The complete variable domain, with remaining parts taken from reference TRBV7-9 and TRBJ2-1, reads DTGVSQNPRHKITKRGQNVTFRCDPISEHNRLYWYRQTLGQGPEFLTYFQNEAQLEKSRLLSDRFSAERPKGSFSTLEIQRTEQGDSAMYLCASSLGGSYNEQFFGPGTRLTVL.

J is TRBJ1-1 and V is TRBV6-5; TRBD1 matches 7 bases. Losses at the gene ends were 2 bases for V and 6 bases for J; bases not matched to a gene: 6. Germline CDR1 and CDR2: MNHEY and SVGAGI. CDR3 length: 14 amino acids. The CDR3 here is CASSYGRGGSEAFF. The CDR3 nucleotides read TGTGCCAGCAGTTACGGAAGAGGGGGCTCTGAAGCTTTCTTT.

The chain is built from TRBV7-2 and TRBJ2-1, with D perhaps TRBD2 (5 bases). Trimming stripped 1 base from V and 6 bases from J, with 19 bases between. The CDR3 has 17 amino acids. Per germline, CDR1 SGHTA and CDR2 FQGNSA. The CDR3 spells CASSLDAFGVKLNEQFF. The CDR3, as DNA: TGTGCCAGCAGCTTAGATGCATTCGGGGTGAAACTCAATGAGCAGTTCTTC. Drawing the rest from reference TRBV7-2 and TRBJ2-1, the complete variable domain is GAGVSQSPSNKVTEKGKDVELRCDPISGHTALYWYRQSLGQGLEFLIYFQGNSAPDKSGLPSDRFSAERTGGSVSTLTIQRTQQEDSAVYLCASSLDAFGVKLNEQFFGPGTRLTVL.

This chain joins TRBV5-1 and TRBJ1-6, with a weak D call TRBD1 (5 bases). The CDR3 is 16 residues long. Germline V gene lookup returns CDR1 SGHRS and CDR2 YFSETQ. Trimming shortened V by 4 bases and J by 3 bases, and 14 bases separated the two germline ends. The CDR3 region is CASSLGGDRYNSPLHF. The CDR3 region has the DNA TGCGCCAGCAGCCTCGGAGGGGACCGCTATAATTCACCCCTCCACTTT.

This sequence joins TRBV5-4 and TRBJ1-1, with 9 bases matching TRBD1. The CDR3 spans 14 residues. Germline V lookup: CDR1 SGHNT, CDR2 YYREEE (reference sequence). J gave up 5 bases and V 3 bases, and 5 bases lay outside the gene matches. The CDR3 DNA is TGTGCCAGCAGCTCCCGGGACAGGGAGACTGAAGCTTTCTTT. Protein product: CASSSRDRETEAFF.

The genes are TRBV27 and TRBJ1-5; maybe TRBD1 (6 bases). Trimming took off 6 bases at V and 4 bases at J, with 10 bases between the two ends. Per the germline V gene, CDR1 is MNHEY and CDR2 is SMNVEV (reference sequence). CDR3 size: 13 residues. CDR3 nucleotides: TGTGCCAGCAGAGCCGGACAGAATCAGCCCCAGCATTTT. Its protein is CASRAGQNQPQHF.

V gene TRBV10-3 combines with J gene TRBJ2-7, with D maybe TRBD2 (6 bases). The V gene lost 6 bases and the J gene lost 3 bases, with 15 bases spanning the gap. The CDR3 consists of 14 residues. CDR1 ENHRY and CDR2 SYGVKD come from the germline V gene. This chain's CDR3 is CAIRASSEGYEQYF. The CDR3 DNA follows: TGTGCCATCAGGGCGTCTAGCGAGGGCTACGAGCAGTACTTC.

V usage is TRBV5-1 and J usage is TRBJ1-1, with 10 bases identical to TRBD1. Trimming removed 1 base from V and 6 bases from J; junction bases left unmatched: 6. Germline-derived CDR1 and CDR2 are SGHRS and YFSETQ. This CDR3 spans 15 amino acids. In DNA form, the CDR3 reads TGCGCCAGCAGCTTGTGGGGACAGGGGATCCCTGAAGCTTTCTTT. Translated, it gives CASSLWGQGIPEAFF.

CDR3 nucleotide sequence: TGTGCCAGCAGCCCGCTGACAGATTACAATGAGCAGTTCTTC. Amino acid sequence: CASSPLTDYNEQFF. V gene TRBV7-6 combines with J gene TRBJ2-1; tentative D call: TRBD1 (5 bases). The V end lost 5 bases, the J end lost 4 bases, and 12 bases lay between the germline ends. The CDR3 extends over 14 amino acids. The germline CDR1 and CDR2 sequences are SGHVS and FNYEAQ.

The chain uses TRBV25-1 and TRBJ2-3; D ambiguous. V shed 1 base and J shed 6 bases, with 8 bases lying between them. The germline V gene has CDR1 MGHDK and CDR2 SYGVNS. The CDR3 contains 13 residues. In DNA form, the CDR3 reads TGTGCCAGCAGTGAATTGACATTGGATACGCAGTATTTT. This sequence encodes CASSELTLDTQYF.

The chain has TRBV28 and TRBJ1-3; D is perhaps TRBD1 (5 bases). The germline V gene encodes CDR1 MDHEN and CDR2 SYDVKM. CDR3 length: 15 amino acids. Trimming shortened V by 6 bases and J by 4 bases, and 16 bases separated the two germline ends. The CDR3 coding sequence is TGTGCCAGCAGGGCTCGGGGGACCAAGGGAAACACCATATATTTT. Amino acid sequence: CASRARGTKGNTIYF.

The chain carries TRBV5-4 and TRBJ2-3, with 8 bases aligning to TRBD1. The CDR3 extends over 16 amino acids. The V gene's germline CDR1 is SGHNT and CDR2 YYREEE (reference sequence). The V and J ends lost 4 bases and 4 bases, in that order; junction bases with no gene match: 11. In DNA form, the CDR3 reads TGTGCCAGCAGCCAACTGCAGGGGGCTTTGGCAGATACGCAGTATTTT. Residues: CASSQLQGALADTQYF.

The chain couples TRBV5-4 to TRBJ2-7; D might be TRBD2 (7 bases). CDR3 length equals 15 residues. Per germline, CDR1 SGHNT and CDR2 YYREEE (reference sequence). Between the trimmed V and J ends, which lost 3 bases and 7 bases, there was a span of 20 bases. CDR3 coding DNA: TGTGCCAGCAGCTCACCGGGGGGCCTATTGCATGAGCAGTACTTC. Amino acid sequence: CASSSPGGLLHEQYF. Using reference TRBV5-4 and TRBJ2-7 for the parts outside the CDR3, the full variable domain is ETGVTQSPTHLIKTRGQQVTLRCSSQSGHNTVSWYQQALGQGPQFIFQYYREEENGRGNFPPRFSGLQFPNYSSELNVNALELDDSALYLCASSSPGGLLHEQYFGPGTRLTVT.

This chain joins TRBV18 and TRBJ2-7; 7 bases fit TRBD1. Germline assignment: CDR1 KGHSH and CDR2 LQKENI. V was clipped by 2 bases and J by 5 bases; unmatched bases: 9. This CDR3 spans 15 amino acids. DNA for the CDR3: TGTGCCAGCTCACCAATTCAGACAGGGAGAGACGAGCAGTACTTC. Translation: CASSPIQTGRDEQYF.

This chain's CDR3 is CASSSHALTGYTF. CDR3 nucleotide sequence: TGTGCCAGCAGCTCCCATGCTCTTACAGGGTACACCTTC. This sequence joins TRBV14 and TRBJ1-2, with D perhaps matching TRBD1 (6 bases). CDR1 and CDR2 from the germline V gene are SGHDN and FVKESK. The ends were cut back, 5 bases at V and 11 bases at J, with 18 bases in the middle. The CDR3 runs to 13 residues.

This clone was counted a few times. The rearrangement uses TRBV18 and TRBJ1-1; 8 bases map to TRBD1. This CDR3 has 13 residues. Trimming took 6 bases from V and 0 from J; bases not matched to a gene: 0. Germline assignment: CDR1 KGHSH and CDR2 LQKENI. Here the CDR3 DNA reads TGTGCCAGCTCGACAGGGGTGAACACTGAAGCTTTCTTT. Amino acid sequence: CASSTGVNTEAFF.

This chain joins TRBV20-1 and TRBJ1-1; D is ambiguous. This CDR3 contains 14 residues. The V gene lost 3 bases and the J gene lost 1 base, with 12 bases spanning the gap. Per the germline V gene, CDR1 is DFQATT and CDR2 is SNEGSKA (reference sequence). In nucleotides, the CDR3 is TGCAGTGCTAGTTATTTTGGCCCGAACACTGAAGCTTTCTTT. It encodes CSASYFGPNTEAFF.

This clone was observed a handful of times. V usage is TRBV24-1 and J usage is TRBJ1-1; 7 nucleotides match TRBD1. The J segment lost 1 base and the V segment lost 4 bases, leaving 5 bases of the junction unmatched. The CDR3 runs 15 residues. CDR1 and CDR2 from the germline V gene are KGHDR and SFDVKD. This chain's CDR3 is CATSDHGTANTEAFF. CDR3 sequence (DNA): TGTGCCACCAGTGACCACGGGACAGCGAACACTGAAGCTTTCTTT.